Presented here are 20 T cell receptor beta chains from one specimen sequenced in a study of Tregs in tolerant kidney transplant recipients. Produced via immunoSEQ multiplex PCR; TCRdb's table is partial and in-frame only. The sample contains about 77,000 clones, 95% to 98% of which appear only once. This material consisted of CD4+ T cells from blood, taken before the transplant. The receptors shown here come from a human donor who received a combined kidney and bone marrow transplant.

The chain recombines TRBV4-3 with TRBJ2-7, with 7 bases lining up with TRBD2. Germline V lookup: CDR1 LGHNA, CDR2 YSLEER. V lost 0 bases and J lost 2; bases outside the gene matches: 10. CDR3 length equals 17 residues. As DNA, the CDR3 is TGCGCCAGCAGCCAAGATTCGGGGGGACTATTGACCTACGAGCAGTACTTC. It translates to CASSQDSGGLLTYEQYF.

V gene TRBV5-6 combines with J gene TRBJ1-5; TRBD1 agrees at 8 bases. After removal of 0 bases from V and 6 bases from J, the junction contained 5 bases not matched to a gene. CDR1 and CDR2 from the germline V gene are SGHDT and YYEEEE. The CDR3 is 15 amino acids. The CDR3 nucleotides are TGTGCCAGCAGCTTGGCCGGGACAGGCCTTCAGCCCCAGCATTTT. Amino acids: CASSLAGTGLQPQHF.

The CDR3 loop reads CASSLELAAQETQYF. CDR3 coding DNA: TGTGCCAGCAGCTTGGAACTAGCGGCCCAAGAGACCCAGTACTTC. The chain has TRBV5-4 and TRBJ2-5; 8 bases line up with TRBD2. The CDR3 length is 15 residues. Germline V gene sequence: CDR1 SGHNT, CDR2 YYREEE (reference sequence). V trimming: 0 bases; J trimming: 1 base; junction bases outside the gene matches: 2.

The V gene is TRBV19, the J gene TRBJ1-2; 7 bases align to TRBD1. Germline loops: CDR1 LNHDA, CDR2 SQIVND (reference sequence). The CDR3 has 15 amino acids. The ends lost 3 bases at V and 2 bases at J; junction bases unmatched: 6. The CDR3: CASSIPGTENYGYTF. The CDR3 DNA reads TGTGCCAGTAGTATCCCCGGGACAGAGAACTATGGCTACACCTTC.

This chain joins TRBV7-9 and TRBJ1-4; 8 nucleotides align to TRBD1. Germline CDR1 SEHNR, CDR2 FQNEAQ (reference sequence). V lost 1 base to trimming and J lost 5 bases; unmatched junction nucleotides: 6. This CDR3 region has 16 residues. The CDR3 DNA reads as TGTGCCAGCAGCTTAGGCGTGGGACAGGAGAATGAAAAACTGTTTTTT. This sequence encodes CASSLGVGQENEKLFF.

J is TRBJ1-2 and V is TRBV25-1, with D uncertain. Trimming removed 2 bases from V and 3 bases from J, with 19 bases in between. The germline V gene encodes CDR1 MGHDK and CDR2 SYGVNS. The CDR3 covers 17 residues. CDR3 loop: CASSEGGIGVRDYGYTF. CDR3 DNA sequence: TGTGCCAGCAGTGAAGGAGGTATTGGGGTGCGGGACTATGGCTACACCTTC.

V usage is TRBV2 and J usage is TRBJ1-2; D is uncertain. Looked up from germline, CDR1 is SNHLY and CDR2 is FYNNEI. V was trimmed by 8 bases and J by 8 bases, leaving 9 bases between them. The CDR3 consists of 10 residues. CDR3 coding DNA: TGTGCCAGCCCCACCCAGGGCTACACCTTC. This gives the protein CASPTQGYTF.

J is TRBJ2-3 and V is TRBV11-1; TRBD2 matches 10 bases. The length of the CDR3 is 15 residues. Germline V gene sequence: CDR1 SGHAT, CDR2 FQDESV (reference sequence). Losses at the gene ends were 5 bases for V and 3 bases for J; bases not matched to a gene: 5. The CDR3 bases are TGTGCCAGCAGCCCAACTAGCGGGATAACAGATACGCAGTATTTT. Protein sequence: CASSPTSGITDTQYF.

In its sample, this clone was seen once. The chain links TRBV19 to TRBJ2-3; D ambiguous. Trimming cost V 8 bases and J 1 base, with 13 bases left between them. The V gene's germline CDR1 is LNHDA and CDR2 SQIVND (reference sequence). CDR3 length: 14 residues. DNA of the CDR3: TGTGCCAGTCGTCAAACAGTGCGCACAGATACGCAGTATTTT. Protein product: CASRQTVRTDTQYF. Filled out from reference TRBV19 and TRBJ2-3, the complete variable domain reads DGGITQSPKYLFRKEGQNVTLSCEQNLNHDAMYWYRQDPGQGLRLIYYSQIVNDFQKGDIAEGYSVSREKKESFPLTVTSAQKNPTAFYLCASRQTVRTDTQYFGPGTRLTVL.

The chain combines TRBV6-6 with TRBJ2-1, with 9 bases matching TRBD2. The V gene end was trimmed by 5 bases and the J gene end by 9 bases; junction bases not matched to a gene: 14. The CDR3 contains 16 residues. Germline assignment: CDR1 MNHNY and CDR2 SVGAGI (reference sequence). The CDR3 sequence is CASSPDRSAGGIEQFF. The CDR3 bases are TGTGCCAGCAGTCCCGATCGATCTGCGGGAGGGATTGAGCAGTTCTTC.

The J gene is TRBJ1-2, the V gene TRBV5-1, with D tentatively TRBD1 (6 bases). The CDR3 is 13 amino acids. Trimming cost V 1 base and J 8 bases, with 12 bases left between them. CDR1 is SGHRS, CDR2 YFSETQ, per germline. CDR3 loop: CASSLSGASGYTF. CDR3 in DNA: TGCGCCAGCAGCTTGTCAGGGGCCTCGGGCTACACCTTC. Using reference TRBV5-1 and TRBJ1-2 for the parts outside the CDR3, the full variable domain is KAGVTQTPRYLIKTRGQQVTLSCSPISGHRSVSWYQQTPGQGLQFLFEYFSETQRNKGNFPGRFSGRQFSNSRSEMNVSTLELGDSALYLCASSLSGASGYTFGSGTRLTVV.

This sequence joins TRBV5-6 and TRBJ1-2; 8 bases match TRBD1. The CDR3 totals 13 residues. The germline CDR1 and CDR2 sequences are SGHDT and YYEEEE. V lost 4 bases and J lost 5; bases outside the gene matches: 4. CDR3 loop: CASSLTGDYGYTF. CDR3 in DNA: TGTGCCAGCAGCCTGACAGGGGATTATGGCTACACCTTC.

The chain links TRBV18 to TRBJ2-7, with 7 bases lining up with TRBD1. Germline assignment: CDR1 KGHSH and CDR2 LQKENI. This CDR3 contains 14 residues. V shed 6 bases, J shed 4 bases, and the junction held 9 bases outside the gene matches. CDR3 in DNA: TGTGCCAGCTCTCCTAACAGGGGCCTGTACGAGCAGTACTTC. This gives the protein CASSPNRGLYEQYF.

V is TRBV5-1 and J is TRBJ1-1; 8 nucleotides align to TRBD1. Per germline, CDR1 SGHRS and CDR2 YFSETQ. Losses at the gene ends were 4 bases for V and 8 bases for J; bases not matched to a gene: 13. This CDR3 has 15 residues. CDR3 coding DNA: TGCGCCAGCAGCCACCTACAGGGGGATTCGACGGAAGCTTTCTTT. Translated: CASSHLQGDSTEAFF.

The gene calls are TRBV7-9 and TRBJ2-7; D possibly corresponds to TRBD2 (5 bases). The CDR3 is made up of 15 amino acids. Germline V gene lookup returns CDR1 SEHNR and CDR2 FQNEAQ (reference sequence). Trimming took off 5 bases at V and 4 bases at J, with 18 bases between the two ends. CDR3 residues: CASSPRTREGYEQYF. The DNA of the CDR3 is TGTGCCAGCAGCCCAAGGACTCGGGAAGGATACGAGCAGTACTTC.

The chain links TRBV12-5 to TRBJ2-2; 7 bases are a match to TRBD2. The germline CDR1 and CDR2 sequences are LGHNT and FRNRAP. The CDR3 sequence is 16 residues long. The junction had 9 bases not matched to a gene; V was cut back by 2 bases and J by 6 bases. CDR3 bases: TGTGCTAGTGGTTTGTCGTGGCGGGAGTCTCCCGGGGAGCTGTTTTTT. This codes for CASGLSWRESPGELFF.

The chain employs TRBV5-1 and TRBJ2-1; 7 bases match TRBD1. The CDR3 sequence is 14 residues long. The germline gives CDR1 SGHRS, CDR2 YFSETQ. With V trimmed by 3 bases and J by 6 bases, 6 bases remained unmatched. CDR3 nucleotides: TGCGCCAGCAGCTCGGGACAGATTAGCAATGAGCAGTTCTTC. Protein: CASSSGQISNEQFF.

The rearrangement joins TRBV28 to TRBJ2-3; 8 bases are shared with TRBD2. This CDR3 contains 16 residues. CDR1 and CDR2 from the germline V gene are MDHEN and SYDVKM. V shed 6 bases and J 5 bases; nucleotides not matched to a gene: 13. This chain's CDR3 is CASSFGASGFLDTQYF. CDR3 in DNA: TGTGCCAGCAGCTTTGGGGCTAGCGGGTTTTTAGATACGCAGTATTTT.

This chain uses TRBV5-8 with TRBJ2-7; D may be TRBD1 (6 bases). Trimming pared 0 bases from V and 3 bases from J, leaving 10 bases between. CDR1 is SGHTS, CDR2 YDEGEE, per germline. The CDR3 runs 14 residues. Here the CDR3 reads CASSLAGGGYEQYF. The CDR3 coding sequence is TGTGCCAGCAGCTTGGCTGGGGGCGGCTACGAGCAGTACTTC.

This chain joins TRBV19 and TRBJ1-1; 8 bases line up with TRBD1. CDR3 length: 13 residues. V lost 6 bases and J lost 4; bases outside the gene matches: 4. Germline V gives CDR1 LNHDA, CDR2 SQIVND (reference sequence). In DNA, the CDR3 is TGTGCCAGTAGAAACACAGGGGGCACTGAAGCTTTCTTT. Protein product: CASRNTGGTEAFF.